Following are 11 T cell receptor beta chains from one sample sequenced in a study of cytomegalovirus exposure and HLA in healthy donors. Primers included in the PCR were 60 Vbeta and 13 Jbeta primers. Data came from immunoSEQ multiplex PCR; TCRdb stores just in-frame clones and leaves some out. The data hold roughly 98,000 clones, with around 77% observed a single time. Sequenced sample: PBMCs. Every receptor here comes from a female donor in good health and CMV-seronegative.

The chain recombines TRBV28 with TRBJ1-1; D ambiguous. The CDR3 has 14 residues. The ends were cut back, 2 bases at V and 1 base at J, with 8 bases in the middle. Germline CDR1 reads MDHEN; CDR2 reads SYDVKM. The CDR3 DNA follows: TGTGCCAGCAGTTTAAGAAGACAGAACACTGAAGCTTTCTTT. It translates to CASSLRRQNTEAFF. Together with reference TRBV28 and TRBJ1-1, the CDR3 gives the full variable domain: DVKVTQSSRYLVKRTGEKVFLECVQDMDHENMFWYRQDPGLGLRLIYFSYDVKMKEKGDIPEGYSVSREKKERFSLILESASTNQTSMYLCASSLRRQNTEAFFGQGTRLTVV.

The chain links TRBV2 to TRBJ2-1, with 8 bases lining up with TRBD2. The CDR3 consists of 14 residues. Unmatched junction bases numbered 9, after V lost 4 bases and J lost 10 bases. In germline, CDR1 is SNHLY, CDR2 FYNNEI. The CDR3 DNA reads TGTGCCAGCAGTGGGGGATTTAGCGGGGCAGAGCAGTTCTTC. This codes for CASSGGFSGAEQFF.

The gene calls are TRBV6-6 and TRBJ2-3, with 10 bases that match TRBD2. With V trimmed by 6 bases and J by 1 base, 4 bases remained unmatched. The CDR3 is made up of 15 amino acids. CDR1 and CDR2 from the germline V gene are MNHNY and SVGAGI (reference sequence). The CDR3: CASSPLAGGTDTQYF. The CDR3 DNA sequence: TGTGCCAGCAGCCCTCTAGCGGGAGGCACAGATACGCAGTATTTT.

Worth noting for this clone: Other nucleotide sequences from this sample produce the same CDR3. The V and J genes are TRBV28 and TRBJ2-7; possibly TRBD2 for D (6 bases). Germline V gives CDR1 MDHEN, CDR2 SYDVKM. Trimming shortened V by 7 bases and J by 1 base, and 17 bases separated the two germline ends. This CDR3 has 15 residues. CDR3 loop: CASKAGTYPSYEQYF. The CDR3 bases are TGTGCCAGCAAAGCGGGCACATACCCTTCCTACGAGCAGTACTTC.

This sequence joins TRBV5-6 and TRBJ1-2; TRBD1 aligns across 7 bases. This CDR3 has 13 residues. V lost 2 bases, J lost 3 bases, and 1 base stayed unmatched. CDR1 and CDR2 (germline): SGHDT, YYEEEE. The CDR3 reads CASSLGGYYGYTF. The CDR3 nucleotides are TGTGCCAGCAGCTTAGGGGGCTACTATGGCTACACCTTC.

The J gene is TRBJ2-7, the V gene TRBV28; 7 positions agree with TRBD2. The CDR3 sequence is 18 residues long. V shed 3 bases, J shed 2 bases, and the junction held 16 bases outside the gene matches. CDR1 is MDHEN and CDR2 is SYDVKM in the germline V gene. CDR3 bases: TGTGCCAGCAGTTTCCCGGGACGACCAGAAGCGGGAACCTACGAGCAGTACTTC. It yields the protein CASSFPGRPEAGTYEQYF.

The chain's CDR3 is CASSERPVDMGGAQGYTF. CDR3 DNA sequence: TGTGCCAGCAGTGAAAGGCCCGTGGATATGGGGGGGGCACAAGGCTACACCTTC. This chain uses TRBV2 with TRBJ1-2, with TRBD1 as a possible D gene (6 bases). CDR3 length: 18 residues. V was cut by 2 bases and J by 8 bases, with 27 bases left in between. In germline, CDR1 is SNHLY, CDR2 FYNNEI.

The CDR3 region has the DNA TGTGCCAGCAGCTTAGGACAACATCAGCCCCAGCATTTT. Translating it yields CASSLGQHQPQHF. The V and J genes are TRBV7-9 and TRBJ1-5; D unresolved. Germline V CDR1 and CDR2: SEHNR, FQNEAQ (reference sequence). Trimming removed 1 base from V and 5 bases from J, with 6 bases in between. This CDR3 spans 13 amino acids. Together with reference TRBV7-9 and TRBJ1-5, the CDR3 gives the full variable domain: DTGVSQNPRHKITKRGQNVTFRCDPISEHNRLYWYRQTLGQGPEFLTYFQNEAQLEKSRLLSDRFSAERPKGSFSTLEIQRTEQGDSAMYLCASSLGQHQPQHFGDGTRLSIL.

The chain joins TRBV18 to TRBJ1-6; weak D call: TRBD1 (5 bases). Germline CDR1 is KGHSH and CDR2 is LQKENI. This CDR3 contains 15 residues. V was cut by 3 bases and J by 10 bases, with 16 bases left in between. CDR3 coding DNA: TGTGCCAGCTCACCTCCGTCGGGGGTAGGGTCACCCCTCCACTTT. Its protein product is CASSPPSGVGSPLHF.

V gene TRBV7-2 combines with J gene TRBJ2-3, with D tentatively TRBD2 (7 bases). V was shortened by 5 bases and J by 0 bases, with 15 bases between the two germline ends. This CDR3 contains 16 residues. Germline CDR1 SGHTA, CDR2 FQGNSA. The CDR3 loop is CASSSRGAGSTDTQYF. The CDR3, as DNA: TGTGCCAGCAGCAGCAGGGGAGCGGGGAGCACAGATACGCAGTATTTT.

V gene TRBV29-1 combines with J gene TRBJ2-7; 7 nucleotides line up with TRBD2. V lost 7 bases and J lost 3; bases outside the gene matches: 9. This CDR3 has 13 residues. CDR1 is SQVTM and CDR2 is ANQGSEA in the germline V gene. CDR3 in amino acids: CSALSGASYEQYF. CDR3 coding DNA: TGCAGCGCGTTAAGCGGGGCGAGCTACGAGCAGTACTTC.